This T cell receptor beta chain stems from a study of PD-1 blockade in classical Hodgkin lymphoma. All trial patients relapsed after autologous stem cell transplantation. Data came from immunoSEQ multiplex PCR; TCRdb stores just in-frame clones and leaves some out. The sample contains some 150,000 clones, just under 80% of which appear only once. With regard to this clone: No antigen is known for it.

The CDR3 runs 17 residues. The ends lost 4 bases at V and 2 bases at J; junction bases unmatched: 7. CDR1 is MGHRA, CDR2 YSYEKL, per germline. Study results and limitations: Diminished baseline TCR diversity has been reported in newly diagnosed patients relative to healthy donors.

The receptor was isolated from a human donor with classical Hodgkin lymphoma. V gene TRBV4-1 combines with J gene TRBJ1-4; 10 positions match TRBD1. The sample in question was peripheral blood mononuclear cells (PBMCs), obtained before the second cycle of nivolumab. CDR3 protein: CASSRGTGALTNEKLFF. The CDR3 DNA reads as TGCGCCAGCAGCCGAGGGACAGGGGCCCTGACTAATGAAAAACTGTTTTTT.